This record concerns one TCR beta chain sequence. What it binds is unknown. Germline CDR1 LNHNV, CDR2 YYDKDF (reference sequence). The CDR3 loop spans 14 amino acids. V lost 1 base to trimming and J lost 7 bases; unmatched junction nucleotides: 3. The sample belongs to a study of cytomegalovirus exposure and HLA in healthy donors. Vbeta (60) and Jbeta (13) primers were used in the PCR. The protocol was immunoSEQ multiplex PCR, while the TCRdb copy is restricted to in-frame clones and leaves out a portion. The sample consists of approximately 100,000 clones, 80% to 85% of them appearing once. Regarding the study as a whole: Serostatus for CMV was the only available immune exposure information.

Sample: PBMCs. This clonotype was sampled from a woman aged 25 to 39 in good health and CMV-seronegative. The chain couples TRBV15 to TRBJ2-1; 8 bases map to TRBD2. CDR3 DNA: TGTGCCACCAGCAGAGTAGCGGGGAGAAATGAGCAGTTCTTC. This encodes CATSRVAGRNEQFF.